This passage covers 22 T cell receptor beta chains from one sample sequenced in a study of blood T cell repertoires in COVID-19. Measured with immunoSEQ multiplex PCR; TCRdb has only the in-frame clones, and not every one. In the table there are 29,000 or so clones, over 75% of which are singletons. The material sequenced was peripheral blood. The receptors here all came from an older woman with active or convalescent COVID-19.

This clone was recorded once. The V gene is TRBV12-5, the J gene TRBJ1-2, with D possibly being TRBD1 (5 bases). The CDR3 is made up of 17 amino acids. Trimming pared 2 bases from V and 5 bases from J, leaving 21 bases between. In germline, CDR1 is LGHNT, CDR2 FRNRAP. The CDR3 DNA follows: TGTGCTAGTGGTTTGTTTCTTCAGGCAGGGCGGTCTTATGGCTACACCTTC. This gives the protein CASGLFLQAGRSYGYTF.

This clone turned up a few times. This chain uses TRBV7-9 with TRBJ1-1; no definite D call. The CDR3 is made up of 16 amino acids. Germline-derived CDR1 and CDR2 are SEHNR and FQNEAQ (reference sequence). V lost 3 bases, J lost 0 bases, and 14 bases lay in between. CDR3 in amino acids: CASSFGLKTLNTEAFF. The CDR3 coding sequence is TGTGCCAGCAGCTTCGGACTCAAAACCTTGAACACTGAAGCTTTCTTT.

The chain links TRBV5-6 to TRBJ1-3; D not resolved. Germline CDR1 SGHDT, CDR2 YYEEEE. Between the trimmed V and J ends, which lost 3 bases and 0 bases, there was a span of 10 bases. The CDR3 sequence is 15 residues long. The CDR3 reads CASSSTPSSGNTIYF. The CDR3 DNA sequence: TGTGCCAGCAGCTCGACACCTTCCTCTGGAAACACCATATATTTT. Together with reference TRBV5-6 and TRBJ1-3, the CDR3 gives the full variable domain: DAGVTQSPTHLIKTRGQQVTLRCSPKSGHDTVSWYQQALGQGPQFIFQYYEEEERQRGNFPDRFSGHQFPNYSSELNVNALLLGDSALYLCASSSTPSSGNTIYFGEGSWLTVV.

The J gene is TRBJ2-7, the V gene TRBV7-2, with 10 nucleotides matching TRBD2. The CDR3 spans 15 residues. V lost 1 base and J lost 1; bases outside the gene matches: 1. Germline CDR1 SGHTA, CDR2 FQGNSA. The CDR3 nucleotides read TGTGCCAGCAGCTTAGAACTAGCGGGGTCCTACGAGCAGTACTTC. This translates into CASSLELAGSYEQYF.

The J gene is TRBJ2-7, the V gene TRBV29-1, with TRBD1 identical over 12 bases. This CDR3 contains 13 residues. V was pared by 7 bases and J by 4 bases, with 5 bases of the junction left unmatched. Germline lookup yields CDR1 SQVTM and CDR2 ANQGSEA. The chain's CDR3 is CSAGDRGPYEQYF. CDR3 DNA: TGCAGCGCCGGGGACAGGGGGCCGTACGAGCAGTACTTC.

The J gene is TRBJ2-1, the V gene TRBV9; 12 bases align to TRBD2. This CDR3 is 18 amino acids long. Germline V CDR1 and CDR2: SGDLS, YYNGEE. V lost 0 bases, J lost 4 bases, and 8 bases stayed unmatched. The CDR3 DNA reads TGTGCCAGCAGCGTAGTAGGGCTAGCGGGAGGGCCTTACAATGAGCAGTTCTTC. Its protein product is CASSVVGLAGGPYNEQFF.

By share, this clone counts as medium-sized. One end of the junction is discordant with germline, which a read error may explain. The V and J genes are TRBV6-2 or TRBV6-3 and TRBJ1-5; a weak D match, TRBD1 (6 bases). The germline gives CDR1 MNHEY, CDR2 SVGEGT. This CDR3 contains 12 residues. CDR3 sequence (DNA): TGTGCCAGCAGCACGAATACAGGGCTACTTAATTTT. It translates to CASSTNTGLLNF.

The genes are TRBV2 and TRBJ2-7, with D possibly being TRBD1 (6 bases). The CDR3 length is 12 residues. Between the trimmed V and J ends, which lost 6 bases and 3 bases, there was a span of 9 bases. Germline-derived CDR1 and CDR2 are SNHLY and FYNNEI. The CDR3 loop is CASSDRYYEQYF. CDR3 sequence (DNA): TGTGCCAGCAGCGACAGGTACTACGAGCAGTACTTC.

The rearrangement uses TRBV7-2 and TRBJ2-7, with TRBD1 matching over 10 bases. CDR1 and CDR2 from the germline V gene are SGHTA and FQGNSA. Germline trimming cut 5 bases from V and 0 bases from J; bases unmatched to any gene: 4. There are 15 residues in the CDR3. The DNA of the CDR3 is TGTGCCAGCAGCCCCAGGACAGGGGGCTCCTACGAGCAGTACTTC. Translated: CASSPRTGGSYEQYF.

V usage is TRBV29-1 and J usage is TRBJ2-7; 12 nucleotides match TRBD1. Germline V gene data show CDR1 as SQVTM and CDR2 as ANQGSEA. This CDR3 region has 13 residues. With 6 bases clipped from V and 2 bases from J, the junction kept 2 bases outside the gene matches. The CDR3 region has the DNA TGCAGCGTCGGGACAGGGGGCCCCTACGAGCAGTACTTC. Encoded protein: CSVGTGGPYEQYF.

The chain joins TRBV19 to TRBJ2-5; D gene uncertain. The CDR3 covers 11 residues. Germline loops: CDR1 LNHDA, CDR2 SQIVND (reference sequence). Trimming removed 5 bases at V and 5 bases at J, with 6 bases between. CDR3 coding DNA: TGTGCCAGTAGTCCCGGGGAGACCCAGTACTTC. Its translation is CASSPGETQYF.

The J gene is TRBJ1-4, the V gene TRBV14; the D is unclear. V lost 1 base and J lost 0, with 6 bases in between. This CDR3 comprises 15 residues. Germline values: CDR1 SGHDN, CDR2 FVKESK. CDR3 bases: TGTGCCAGCAGCCAAGCCCTAACAACTAATGAAAAACTGTTTTTT. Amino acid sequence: CASSQALTTNEKLFF. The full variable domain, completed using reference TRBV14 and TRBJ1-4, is EAGVTQFPSHSVIEKGQTVTLRCDPISGHDNLYWYRRVMGKEIKFLLHFVKESKQDESGMPNNRFLAERTGGTYSTLKVQPAELEDSGVYFCASSQALTTNEKLFFGSGTQLSVL.

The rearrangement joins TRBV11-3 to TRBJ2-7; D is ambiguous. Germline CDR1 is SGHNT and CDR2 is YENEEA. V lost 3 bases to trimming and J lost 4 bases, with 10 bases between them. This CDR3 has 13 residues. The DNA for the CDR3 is TGTGCCAGCAGCTTCCGGGTAGGATACGAGCAGTACTTC. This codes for CASSFRVGYEQYF.

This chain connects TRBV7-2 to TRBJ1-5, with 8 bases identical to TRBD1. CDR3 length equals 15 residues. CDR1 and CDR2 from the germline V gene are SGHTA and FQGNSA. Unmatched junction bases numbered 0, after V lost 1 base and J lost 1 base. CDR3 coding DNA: TGTGCCAGCAGCTTAGACAGGGGGAGCAATCAGCCCCAGCATTTT. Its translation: CASSLDRGSNQPQHF.

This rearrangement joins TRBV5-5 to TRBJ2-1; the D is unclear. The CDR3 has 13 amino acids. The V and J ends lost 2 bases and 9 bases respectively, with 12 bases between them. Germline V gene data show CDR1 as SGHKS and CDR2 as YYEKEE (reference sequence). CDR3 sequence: CASSFILSGEQFF. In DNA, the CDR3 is TGTGCCAGCAGCTTTATTCTGTCGGGTGAGCAGTTCTTC.

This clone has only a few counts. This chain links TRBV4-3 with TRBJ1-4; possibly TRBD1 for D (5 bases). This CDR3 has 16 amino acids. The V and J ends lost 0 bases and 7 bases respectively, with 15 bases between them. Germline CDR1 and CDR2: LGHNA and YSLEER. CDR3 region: CASSQDRAGFSEKLFF. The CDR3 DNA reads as TGCGCCAGCAGCCAAGATCGGGCAGGGTTCAGTGAAAAACTGTTTTTT.

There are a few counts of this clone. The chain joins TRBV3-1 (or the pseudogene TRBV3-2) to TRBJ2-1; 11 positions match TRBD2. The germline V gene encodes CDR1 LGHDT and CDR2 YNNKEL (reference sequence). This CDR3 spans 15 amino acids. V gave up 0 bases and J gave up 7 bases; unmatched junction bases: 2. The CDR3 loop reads CASSQEGLADNEQFF. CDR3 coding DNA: TGTGCCAGCAGCCAAGAGGGACTAGCGGATAATGAGCAGTTCTTC.

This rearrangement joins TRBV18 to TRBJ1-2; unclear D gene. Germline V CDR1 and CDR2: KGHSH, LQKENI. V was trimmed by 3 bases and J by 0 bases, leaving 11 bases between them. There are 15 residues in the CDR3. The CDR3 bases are TGTGCCAGCTCACCCCTAGGAGACTCTAACTATGGCTACACCTTC. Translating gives CASSPLGDSNYGYTF.

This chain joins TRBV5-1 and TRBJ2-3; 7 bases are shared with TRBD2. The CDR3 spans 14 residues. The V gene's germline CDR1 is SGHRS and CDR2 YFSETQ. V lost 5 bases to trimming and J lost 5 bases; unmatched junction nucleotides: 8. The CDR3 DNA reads TGCGCCAGCAGTTCAGGGAGGGCCGAAGATACGCAGTATTTT. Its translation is CASSSGRAEDTQYF.

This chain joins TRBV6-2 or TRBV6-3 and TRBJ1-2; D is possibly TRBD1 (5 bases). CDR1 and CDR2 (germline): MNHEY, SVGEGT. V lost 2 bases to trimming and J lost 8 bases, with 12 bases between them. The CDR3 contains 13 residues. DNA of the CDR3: TGTGCCAGCAGTTACGGGACTAAAGGGGGCTACACCTTC. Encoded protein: CASSYGTKGGYTF.

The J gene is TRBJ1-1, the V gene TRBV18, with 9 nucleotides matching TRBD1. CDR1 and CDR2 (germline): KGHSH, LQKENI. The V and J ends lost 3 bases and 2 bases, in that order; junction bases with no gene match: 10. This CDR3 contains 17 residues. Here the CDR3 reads CASSPQQGAVGNTEAFF. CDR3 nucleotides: TGTGCCAGCTCACCCCAACAGGGGGCGGTTGGTAACACTGAAGCTTTCTTT.

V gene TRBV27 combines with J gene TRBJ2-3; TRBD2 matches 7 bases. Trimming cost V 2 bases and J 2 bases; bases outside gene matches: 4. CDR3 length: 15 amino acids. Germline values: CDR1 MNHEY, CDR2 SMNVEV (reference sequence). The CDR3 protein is CASSLILALTDTQYF. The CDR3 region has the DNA TGTGCCAGCAGTTTAATACTAGCGCTCACAGATACGCAGTATTTT.